Listed here is a single T cell receptor beta chain. This record belongs to a study of blood T cell repertoires in COVID-19. In the study overall: The study drew acute and convalescent COVID-19 samples from the United States, Italy and Spain. Nucleic acid was either cDNA or gDNA, and it came from T cells, B-cell-depleted T cells, or PBMCs.

Original handling: Counts of nucleated cells, estimated from reference gene primer amplification, were obtained. Clones were read by immunoSEQ multiplex PCR, and TCRdb kept only the in-frame ones, dropping some. D and trimming were read from the DNA, whereas the V and J calls and clone size are those reported in that table. The data contain roughly 200,000 clones, roughly 78% of them seen just once; the ten biggest clones take up approximately 6.2%. The CDR3 runs 13 residues. V was clipped by 0 bases and J by 4 bases, with 6 bases between them. Germline loops: CDR1 GTSNPN, CDR2 SVGIG (reference sequence).

This chain joins TRBV30 and TRBJ1-4; D unclear. Sequences were obtained from peripheral blood. The source of this sequence is a man aged 70 or older with active or convalescent COVID-19. Written as DNA, the CDR3 is TGTGCCTGGAGTGTACAGCTTAATGAAAAACTGTTTTTT. This encodes CAWSVQLNEKLFF.